This T cell receptor (beta chain) appears in the sequencing data of a study of early stage breast cancer tumors. Looking at the study overall: About 70% of the 16 invasive tumors were ER+, PR+ and HER2-.

This clone was detected only once. The CDR3 totals 13 residues. CDR1 is ENHRY and CDR2 is SYGVKD in the germline V gene. V dropped 5 bases and J dropped 0 bases, with 7 bases sitting between them. Generated by immunoSEQ multiplex PCR, the TCRdb table keeps only in-frame clones and is missing some. Of approximately 7,000 clones in the sample, 50% to 75% were seen once. The sequence derives from a person aged 50-59 years with breast cancer. The V gene is TRBV10-3, the J gene TRBJ1-1, with D perhaps TRBD1 (6 bases). Sample: normal breast tissue next to the tumor. CDR3 nucleotides: TGTGCCATCAGTCAGGGGTTGAACACTGAAGCTTTCTTT. This encodes CAISQGLNTEAFF.